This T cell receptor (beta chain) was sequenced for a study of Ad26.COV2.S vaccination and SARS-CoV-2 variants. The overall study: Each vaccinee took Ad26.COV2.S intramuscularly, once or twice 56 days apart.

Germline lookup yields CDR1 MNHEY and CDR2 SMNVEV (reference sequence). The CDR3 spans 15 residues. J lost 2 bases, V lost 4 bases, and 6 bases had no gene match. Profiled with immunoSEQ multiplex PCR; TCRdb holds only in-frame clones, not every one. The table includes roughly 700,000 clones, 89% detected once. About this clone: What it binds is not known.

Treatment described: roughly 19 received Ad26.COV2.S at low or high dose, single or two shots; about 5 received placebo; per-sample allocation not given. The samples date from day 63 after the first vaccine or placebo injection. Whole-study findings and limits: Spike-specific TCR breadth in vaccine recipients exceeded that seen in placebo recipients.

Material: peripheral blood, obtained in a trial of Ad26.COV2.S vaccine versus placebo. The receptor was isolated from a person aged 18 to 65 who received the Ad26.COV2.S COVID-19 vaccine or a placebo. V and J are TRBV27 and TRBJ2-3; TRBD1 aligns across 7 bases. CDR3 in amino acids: CASSSRDRDTDTQYF. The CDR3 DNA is TGTGCCAGCAGTTCCCGGGACAGAGACACAGATACGCAGTATTTT.